The 23 T cell receptor beta chains in this list originate from one sample, sequenced in a study of neurological immune-mediated disorders. MiXCR, applied by TCRdb to the 5' RACE reads, yields one record per CDR3 protein. The data show roughly 30,000 distinct CDR3 sequences, roughly 25% seen once. The sequencing sample was made of CD4+ T cells from blood. The receptor set was obtained from a man aged 50 to 60 with HTLV-1-associated myelopathy (HAM/TSP).

The sample holds many counts of this clonotype. The rearrangement links TRBV5-1 to TRBJ1-3, with TRBD1 matching 8 bases. Germline assignment: CDR1 SGHRS and CDR2 YFSETQ. V shed 4 bases, J shed 2 bases, and the junction held 5 bases outside the gene matches. The CDR3 is 15 residues long. CDR3 amino acids: CASSELQGAGNTIYF. Written as DNA, the CDR3 is TGCGCCAGCAGCGAACTACAGGGGGCTGGAAACACCATATATTTT.

This clonotype has ten or more counts. The chain combines TRBV12-3 or TRBV12-4 with TRBJ2-2, with D possibly matching TRBD1 (6 bases). This CDR3 comprises 16 residues. V lost 10 bases to trimming and J lost 1 base, with 19 bases between them. This CDR3 reads CATKSMGAGNTGELFF. The CDR3 region has the DNA TGTGCCACGAAATCTATGGGGGCAGGGAACACCGGGGAGCTGTTTTTT.

Many counts were recorded for this clonotype. The rearrangement joins TRBV3-1 to TRBJ1-2, with D unresolved. Trimming left V 4 bases short and J 0 bases short, with 9 bases between. CDR3 length equals 14 residues. Germline V CDR1 and CDR2: LGHDT, YNNKEL (reference sequence). CDR3 region: CASSPDRTNYGYTF. CDR3 sequence (DNA): TGTGCCAGCAGCCCGGATAGAACTAACTATGGCTACACCTTC.

Ten or more counts support this clonotype. The V gene is TRBV5-1, the J gene TRBJ1-1; tentatively, D is TRBD1 (5 bases). The CDR3 spans 14 residues. Germline lookup yields CDR1 SGHRS and CDR2 YFSETQ. V lost 4 bases and J 4 bases, leaving 14 bases between the germline ends. CDR3 in DNA: TGCGCCAGCAGCCCACAGGCCCTGGGCACTGAAGCTTTCTTT. It specifies CASSPQALGTEAFF. Together with reference TRBV5-1 and TRBJ1-1, the CDR3 gives the full variable domain: KAGVTQTPRYLIKTRGQQVTLSCSPISGHRSVSWYQQTPGQGLQFLFEYFSETQRNKGNFPGRFSGRQFSNSRSEMNVSTLELGDSALYLCASSPQALGTEAFFGQGTRLTVV.

This clonotype was seen many times. The chain combines TRBV28 with TRBJ1-1; no clear D gene. The ends were cut back, 7 bases at V and 1 base at J, with 10 bases in the middle. Germline V gene sequence: CDR1 MDHEN, CDR2 SYDVKM. This CDR3 contains 13 residues. The CDR3 nucleotides are TGTGCCAGCATCCCCCCACAGAACACTGAAGCTTTCTTT. Translation gives CASIPPQNTEAFF.

This clonotype has at least ten counts. The rearrangement uses TRBV5-5 and TRBJ2-3; no clear D. The CDR3 runs to 14 residues. Trimming took off 6 bases at V and 2 bases at J, with 13 bases between the two ends. Germline values: CDR1 SGHKS, CDR2 YYEKEE (reference sequence). Here the CDR3 reads CASKTPAITDTQYF. CDR3 bases: TGTGCCAGCAAAACCCCGGCGATCACAGATACGCAGTATTTT.

At least ten counts were recorded for this clonotype. V is TRBV9 and J is TRBJ1-1, with TRBD1 identical over 8 bases. There are 17 residues in the CDR3. Unmatched junction bases numbered 9, after V lost 0 bases and J lost 2 bases. Per germline, CDR1 SGDLS and CDR2 YYNGEE. This CDR3 is CASSVVGTAGGNTEAFF. In DNA, the CDR3 is TGTGCCAGCAGCGTAGTAGGTACGGCAGGGGGCAACACTGAAGCTTTCTTT.

This clonotype was seen at least ten times. This rearrangement joins TRBV7-8 to TRBJ1-5; no clear D. This CDR3 spans 14 amino acids. V shed 1 base and J shed 5 bases, with 9 bases lying between them. In germline, CDR1 is SGHVS, CDR2 FQNEAQ. The CDR3 sequence is CASSLGAMYQPQHF. The CDR3 DNA sequence: TGTGCCAGCAGCTTAGGTGCTATGTATCAGCCCCAGCATTTT.

There are many counts of this clonotype. This chain joins TRBV12-3 or TRBV12-4 and TRBJ1-2, with D tentatively TRBD1 (6 bases). The CDR3 is 13 amino acids. V shed 10 bases and J shed 7 bases, with 19 bases lying between them. CDR3: CATHLWGAAGYTF. In nucleotides, the CDR3 is TGTGCCACCCACTTATGGGGGGCGGCTGGCTACACCTTC.

This clonotype was seen repeatedly, ten times or more. V gene TRBV29-1 combines with J gene TRBJ2-3; D is unresolved. CDR1 SQVTM and CDR2 ANQGSEA come from the germline V gene. This CDR3 is 14 amino acids long. V shed 2 bases and J shed 1 base, with 10 bases lying between them. As DNA, the CDR3 is TGCAGCGTTGAACGAGCTCCCGGCACAGATACGCAGTATTTT. Translated: CSVERAPGTDTQYF.

This chain joins TRBV20-1 and TRBJ2-2, with TRBD2 matching 8 bases. V shed 4 bases, J shed 0 bases, and the junction held 1 base outside the gene matches. The CDR3 totals 14 residues. Per the germline V gene, CDR1 is DFQATT and CDR2 is SNEGSKA (reference sequence). CDR3 residues: CSATGGANTGELFF. The CDR3 DNA sequence: TGCAGTGCTACGGGGGGGGCGAACACCGGGGAGCTGTTTTTT.

This clonotype came up many times. The CDR3 loop is CSASLNRVCCIFIGYGYTF. CDR3 coding DNA: TGCAGTGCTAGCTTAAACAGGGTTTGTTGTATCTTTATCGGCTATGGCTACACCTTC. The chain links TRBV20-1 to TRBJ1-2, with TRBD1 as a possible D gene (6 bases). The CDR3 sequence is 19 residues long. The germline V gene encodes CDR1 DFQATT and CDR2 SNEGSKA (reference sequence). With 3 bases removed from V and 4 bases from J, the gap between germline ends came to 30 bases.

This clonotype was recorded at least ten times. The chain carries TRBV5-1 and TRBJ1-4; 9 bases align to TRBD1. The V segment lost 1 base and the J segment 6 bases; nucleotides outside the gene matches: 4. Germline-derived CDR1 and CDR2 are SGHRS and YFSETQ. This CDR3 comprises 15 residues. The CDR3 sequence: CASSLNTGGDEKLFF. CDR3 sequence (DNA): TGCGCCAGCAGCTTGAATACAGGGGGCGATGAAAAACTGTTTTTT.

This clonotype was seen many times. The J gene is TRBJ2-7, the V gene TRBV6-5; 7 nucleotides match TRBD1. CDR1 is MNHEY and CDR2 is SVGAGI in the germline V gene. The CDR3 extends over 17 amino acids. With V trimmed by 0 bases and J by 3 bases, 11 bases remained unmatched. The CDR3 DNA is TGTGCCAGCAGTTACTCACGTAAACAGGGGATTCGCTACGAGCAGTACTTC. Amino acids: CASSYSRKQGIRYEQYF.

This clonotype was counted between two and nine times. The chain is built from TRBV3-1 and TRBJ2-5; D uncertain. Trimming removed 3 bases from V and 5 bases from J, with 4 bases in between. The CDR3 consists of 11 residues. Germline lookup yields CDR1 LGHDT and CDR2 YNNKEL (reference sequence). The CDR3 reads CASSHGETQYF. In DNA form, the CDR3 reads TGTGCCAGCAGCCACGGGGAGACCCAGTACTTC.

The chain joins TRBV6-5 to TRBJ1-5; possibly TRBD1 for D (6 bases). CDR1 is MNHEY and CDR2 is SVGAGI in the germline V gene. The CDR3 totals 15 residues. Trimming took 5 bases from V and 2 from J, leaving 13 bases between them. The CDR3 nucleotides read TGTGCCAGCAGTCCCTTGAGGGGGGGCAATCAGCCCCAGCATTTT. Amino acids: CASSPLRGGNQPQHF.

This clonotype was seen only once. This chain joins TRBV7-8 and TRBJ2-3; unclear D gene. Per germline, CDR1 SGHVS and CDR2 FQNEAQ. The ends were cut back, 1 base at V and 2 bases at J, with 10 bases in the middle. The CDR3 consists of 15 residues. For the CDR3, the DNA is TGTGCCAGCAGCTTAGGTCGGCAGTTCACAGATACGCAGTATTTT. Residues: CASSLGRQFTDTQYF.

This clonotype was counted at least ten times. The V call is TRBV5-6, the J call TRBJ2-1, with 12 bases fitting TRBD2. The V gene end was trimmed by 4 bases and the J gene end by 10 bases; junction bases not matched to a gene: 12. This CDR3 comprises 16 residues. From germline, CDR1 is SGHDT and CDR2 YYEEEE. Here the CDR3 reads CASSPPGLAGGGEQFF. CDR3 DNA sequence: TGTGCCAGCAGCCCGCCGGGACTAGCGGGTGGTGGGGAGCAGTTCTTC.

A few counts support this clonotype. The rearrangement uses TRBV18 and TRBJ2-7; D remains unclear. The germline CDR1 and CDR2 sequences are KGHSH and LQKENI. The germline V and J ends were trimmed by 0 bases and 7 bases, with 10 bases remaining between them. The CDR3 is 13 residues long. CDR3 protein: CASSPPGLGEQYF. As DNA, the CDR3 is TGTGCCAGCTCACCACCGGGCTTGGGGGAGCAGTACTTC.

This clonotype was recorded many times. The J gene is TRBJ1-1, the V gene TRBV20-1, with 10 bases fitting TRBD1. The CDR3 loop spans 16 amino acids. Germline V gene data show CDR1 as DFQATT and CDR2 as SNEGSKA (reference sequence). Germline trimming cut 7 bases from V and 1 base from J; bases unmatched to any gene: 12. The CDR3 bases are TGCAGTGTCTCCTCCCCCGGACAGGGGGGGAACACTGAAGCTTTCTTT. As protein: CSVSSPGQGGNTEAFF.

Concerning this clonotype itself: An end of the junction differs from the germline gene, which may be a read error. The rearrangement joins TRBV7-3 to TRBJ2-7; weak D call: TRBD1 (5 bases). The CDR3 totals 15 residues. Germline CDR1 reads SGHTA; CDR2 reads FQGTGA. CDR3 region: CASRLTAGKVHEQYF. CDR3 sequence (DNA): TGTGCCAGCAGATTAACTGCAGGGAAAGTACACGAGCAGTACTTC.

At least ten counts were recorded for this clonotype. The chain uses TRBV10-1 and TRBJ1-1, with 7 bases matching TRBD1. The germline gives CDR1 WNHNN, CDR2 SYGVQD (reference sequence). V shed 5 bases, J shed 2 bases, and the junction held 5 bases outside the gene matches. The CDR3 extends over 14 amino acids. The CDR3 DNA is TGCGCCAGCAGTCGGGACAGTAGTAACACTGAAGCTTTCTTT. This gives the protein CASSRDSSNTEAFF.

This clonotype was seen only a few times. The CDR3 DNA reads TGCAGCGCGCAGGGCGGGGAATCTGACGAGCAGTACTTC. Encoded protein: CSAQGGESDEQYF. The chain recombines TRBV20-1 with TRBJ2-7, with a tentative D call TRBD2 (6 bases). Germline loops: CDR1 DFQATT, CDR2 SNEGSKA (reference sequence). The CDR3 runs to 13 residues.